The rows below give T cell receptor beta chains drawn from one sample of a study of T-cell memory formation after mild COVID-19. Using its own MiXCR run on the 5' RACE reads, TCRdb lists one record per CDR3 protein. This sample has around 200,000 distinct CDR3 sequences, with over 20% found just once. The sequencing sample was made of PBMCs or a T cell subset sorted from them (not recorded which). Receptors were obtained from an adult woman who had mild COVID-19 (a few samples of this study predate the infection). Cell type and time point are not known. Each CDR3 is given with its conserved first and last residue. Fields, in order: J gene, D gene, V gene, clone size, CDR3 protein, CDR3 DNA. A D gene is named only where the DNA matches it firmly. Some rows mark clone size as missing; the rest say once, few, many or name a class of expanded clone.

J: TRBJ2-2
D: -
V: TRBV6-2/TRBV6-3
size: few
CDR3: CASSRLGAGTPLGELFF
DNA: TGTGCCAGCAGTCGACTCGGGGCAGGGACCCCCCTCGGGGAGCTGTTTTTT

J: TRBJ1-5
D: -
V: TRBV7-9
size: few
CDR3: CASSLADAPPAF
DNA: TGTGCCAGCAGCCTAGCAGACGCCCCACCAGCCTTT

J: TRBJ1-1
D: -
V: TRBV6-5
size: -
CDR3: CASSYSLAGSTEAFF
DNA: TGTGCCAGCAGTTACTCTCTGGCAGGCAGCACTGAAGCTTTCTTT

J: TRBJ1-2
D: TRBD1
V: TRBV30
size: -
CDR3: CASSSGGYYGYTF
DNA: TGTGCCTCATCCTCAGGGGGCTACTATGGCTACACCTTC

J: TRBJ2-1
D: -
V: TRBV6-5
size: -
CDR3: CASSPLGGGYYNEQFF
DNA: TGTGCCAGCAGTCCCCTCGGAGGGGGCTATTACAATGAGCAGTTCTTC

J: TRBJ2-5
D: -
V: TRBV12-3/TRBV12-4
size: -
CDR3: CASSPTGPGRETQYF
DNA: TGTGCCAGCAGTCCAACAGGGCCCGGGAGGGAGACCCAGTACTTC

J: TRBJ1-2
D: -
V: TRBV7-2
size: -
CDR3: CASDLPTGPYYGYTF
DNA: TGTGCCAGCGACCTCCCTACAGGGCCGTACTATGGCTACACCTTC

J: TRBJ2-1
D: TRBD2
V: TRBV5-6
size: -
CDR3: CASSFGLAGGPSYNEQFF
DNA: TGTGCCAGCAGCTTCGGACTAGCGGGAGGGCCCTCCTACAATGAGCAGTTCTTC

J: TRBJ1-1
D: -
V: TRBV27
size: -
CDR3: CASSFQPNTEAFF
DNA: TGTGCCAGCAGTTTTCAGCCGAACACTGAAGCTTTCTTT

J: TRBJ1-1
D: -
V: TRBV6-2/TRBV6-3
size: few
CDR3: CASRLTENTEAFF
DNA: TGTGCCAGCAGACTAACAGAGAACACTGAAGCTTTCTTT

J: TRBJ2-7
D: -
V: TRBV3-1
size: -
CDR3: CASSSRSSYEQYF
DNA: TGTGCCAGCAGCTCAAGATCCAGCTACGAGCAGTACTTC

J: TRBJ2-7
D: -
V: TRBV11-2
size: -
CDR3: CASTPTDGYSYEQYF
DNA: TGTGCCAGCACCCCGACGGACGGATACTCCTACGAGCAGTACTTC

J: TRBJ2-2
D: -
V: TRBV27
size: -
CDR3: CASRPGGGTGELFF
DNA: TGTGCCAGCAGGCCCGGGGGTGGCACCGGGGAGCTGTTTTTT

J: TRBJ2-5
D: -
V: TRBV7-6
size: few
CDR3: CASSPDSTAETQYF
DNA: TGTGCCAGCAGCCCCGATTCCACGGCGGAGACCCAGTACTTC

J: TRBJ2-6
D: -
V: TRBV4-2
size: -
CDR3: CASSQDAVTGANVLTF
DNA: TGTGCCAGCAGCCAAGATGCGGTGACTGGGGCCAACGTCCTGACTTTC

J: TRBJ2-3
D: TRBD1
V: TRBV20-1
size: few
CDR3: CSARDGTGQWDTQYF
DNA: TGCAGTGCTAGAGATGGGACAGGGCAGTGGGATACGCAGTATTTT

J: TRBJ1-1
D: -
V: TRBV4-1
size: few
CDR3: CASSPSGQLNTEAFF
DNA: TGCGCCAGCAGCCCTTCCGGACAGTTGAACACTGAAGCTTTCTTT

J: TRBJ2-1
D: -
V: TRBV5-6
size: -
CDR3: CASSNRAFYNEQFF
DNA: TGTGCCAGCAGTAATAGGGCCTTCTACAATGAGCAGTTCTTC

J: TRBJ2-5
D: -
V: TRBV4-1
size: -
CDR3: CASSPDGGETQYF
DNA: TGCGCCAGCAGCCCCGACGGTGGAGAGACCCAGTACTTC

J: TRBJ2-1
D: TRBD2
V: TRBV9
size: -
CDR3: CASSVLEGTPVLAGGDNEQFF
DNA: TGTGCCAGCAGCGTCCTGGAGGGGACCCCGGTTCTAGCGGGAGGAGACAATGAGCAGTTCTTC

J: TRBJ2-3
D: -
V: TRBV6-5
size: few
CDR3: CATPLAPGTDTQYF
DNA: TGTGCCACCCCGTTAGCCCCTGGCACAGATACGCAGTATTTT

J: TRBJ2-5
D: TRBD2
V: TRBV28
size: few
CDR3: CASSVAGGEVETQYF
DNA: TGTGCCAGCAGTGTAGCGGGGGGCGAGGTGGAGACCCAGTACTTC

J: TRBJ2-7
D: -
V: TRBV28
size: few
CDR3: CASSLRRPRYEQHF
DNA: TGTGCCAGCAGTTTACGCCGCCCGCGCTACGAGCAGCACTTC